This T cell receptor beta chain was retrieved from a study of PD-1 blockade in classical Hodgkin lymphoma. As regards this clone: Its specificity is not known.

Some clones are missing from TCRdb's copy, which holds only in-frame ones; the method was immunoSEQ multiplex PCR. Among just under 30,000 clones, 70% to 80% were seen once, and the ten largest hold around 4%. Each and every patient relapsed after autologous stem cell transplantation, and patients got differing brentuximab vedotin exposure. Germline V lookup: CDR1 MDHEN, CDR2 SYDVKM. Trimming removed 2 bases at V and 0 bases at J, with 8 bases between. CDR3 length: 14 amino acids. Overall study results and limits: Reports described newly diagnosed patients as having lower baseline TCR diversity than healthy donors. Later analyses included only patients treated at least 1 year post-ASCT.

The chain links TRBV28 to TRBJ2-7, with D perhaps TRBD1 or TRBD2 (5 bases each). This receptor was identified in a human donor with classical Hodgkin lymphoma. Here the sequenced sample was peripheral blood mononuclear cells (PBMCs), taken before the second cycle of nivolumab. The CDR3 region has the DNA TGTGCCAGCAGTTTAGGGGCGGGCTCCTACGAGCAGTACTTC. Amino acids: CASSLGAGSYEQYF.